The next 2 T cell receptor beta chains were all read from a single sample in a study of blood T cell repertoires in COVID-19. The protocol was immunoSEQ multiplex PCR, while the TCRdb copy is restricted to in-frame clones and leaves out a portion. The sample holds tens of thousands of clones, roughly four fifths seen once. The specimen sequenced was peripheral blood. These TCRs come from a man aged 50 to 59 with active or convalescent COVID-19.

Here the CDR3 reads CASSYGHPNYGYTF. CDR3 coding DNA: TGTGCCAGCAGTTACGGACACCCTAACTATGGCTACACCTTC. The V call is TRBV6-2 or TRBV6-3, the J call TRBJ1-2, with a possible D match to TRBD1 (5 bases). The germline V gene has CDR1 MNHEY and CDR2 SVGEGT. Trimming took 2 bases from V and 0 from J, leaving 7 bases between them. The CDR3 contains 14 residues.

The count of this clone is one. The chain recombines TRBV14 with TRBJ2-6; D gene uncertain. The CDR3 runs 19 residues. The V gene lost 4 bases and the J gene lost 0 bases, with 19 bases spanning the gap. In germline, CDR1 is SGHDN, CDR2 FVKESK. The CDR3 bases are TGTGCCAGCAGCCCCAAGACCTCTGCGCGAGGCTCTGGGGCCAACGTCCTGACTTTC. Protein sequence: CASSPKTSARGSGANVLTF.